One and the same sample provided the 10 T cell receptor beta chains below, sequenced in a study of shared clonotypes between healthy human individuals. Produced via immunoSEQ multiplex PCR; TCRdb's table is partial and in-frame only. The profile shows 1.4 million to 1.5 million clones, about 96% of them singletons. Sequenced: naive CD4+ T cells sorted from blood. Subset defined: CD45RA+ positively selected. The source of these receptors is a man aged 25-45 years in good health.

The chain has TRBV4-3 and TRBJ2-2; D is undetermined. Germline CDR1 reads LGHNA; CDR2 reads YSLEER. This CDR3 is built from 12 residues. The ends were cut back, 6 bases at V and 6 bases at J, with 8 bases in the middle. The chain's CDR3 is CASSRVAGELFF. For the CDR3, the DNA is TGCGCCAGCAGTCGAGTTGCCGGGGAGCTGTTTTTT.

The rearrangement joins TRBV5-6 to TRBJ2-5; 9 bases map to TRBD1. From germline, CDR1 is SGHDT and CDR2 YYEEEE. The junction had 7 bases not matched to a gene; V was cut back by 0 bases and J by 4 bases. The CDR3 totals 16 residues. CDR3 in amino acids: CASSLASGTGLETQYF. In DNA, the CDR3 is TGTGCCAGCAGCTTGGCCTCCGGGACAGGGTTAGAGACCCAGTACTTC.

This clone was seen more than once but under ten times. The CDR3 here is CASSSGTVPSYNEQFF. The CDR3, as DNA: TGTGCCAGCAGCTCCGGGACAGTTCCCTCCTACAATGAGCAGTTCTTC. The chain recombines TRBV9 with TRBJ2-1; 7 bases align to TRBD1. The junction had 7 bases not matched to a gene; V was cut back by 4 bases and J by 0 bases. This CDR3 is 16 amino acids long. CDR1 is SGDLS, CDR2 YYNGEE, per germline. The variable domain in full, completed from reference TRBV9 and TRBJ2-1, reads DSGVTQTPKHLITATGQRVTLRCSPRSGDLSVYWYQQSLDQGLQFLIQYYNGEERAKGNILERFSAQQFPDLHSELNLSSLELGDSALYFCASSSGTVPSYNEQFFGPGTRLTVL.

The chain has TRBV5-1 and TRBJ2-1; a weak D match, TRBD2 (5 bases). Germline-derived CDR1 and CDR2 are SGHRS and YFSETQ. The CDR3 sequence is 16 residues long. V was trimmed by 0 bases and J by 2 bases, leaving 12 bases between them. CDR3 amino acids: CASSLASPGAYNEQFF. In nucleotides, the CDR3 is TGCGCCAGCAGCTTGGCGAGCCCCGGGGCCTACAATGAGCAGTTCTTC. Variable domain in full (rest from reference TRBV5-1 and TRBJ2-1): KAGVTQTPRYLIKTRGQQVTLSCSPISGHRSVSWYQQTPGQGLQFLFEYFSETQRNKGNFPGRFSGRQFSNSRSEMNVSTLELGDSALYLCASSLASPGAYNEQFFGPGTRLTVL.

This clone occurred a few times. The chain employs TRBV2 and TRBJ2-7, with a tentative D call TRBD2 (7 bases). The CDR3 consists of 14 residues. V lost 3 bases and J lost 5, with 14 bases in between. Germline V lookup: CDR1 SNHLY, CDR2 FYNNEI. As DNA, the CDR3 is TGTGCCAGCAGTGACGGCGGGGGCGCGGACGAGCAGTACTTC. Translating it yields CASSDGGGADEQYF.

The chain links TRBV2 to TRBJ2-5; TRBD2 agrees at 12 bases. Germline V gene sequence: CDR1 SNHLY, CDR2 FYNNEI. This CDR3 has 15 residues. The J segment lost 5 bases and the V segment lost 6 bases, leaving 7 bases of the junction unmatched. CDR3 DNA sequence: TGTGCCAGCAGCCAGACTAGCGGGAGAGATGAGACCCAGTACTTC. Its translation is CASSQTSGRDETQYF. The full variable domain, completed using reference TRBV2 and TRBJ2-5, is EPEVTQTPSHQVTQMGQEVILRCVPISNHLYFYWYRQILGQKVEFLVSFYNNEISEKSEIFDDQFSVERPDGSNFTLKIRSTKLEDSAMYFCASSQTSGRDETQYFGPGTRLLVL.

V and J are TRBV6-5 and TRBJ2-5, with a tentative D call TRBD2 (6 bases). The CDR3 has 14 amino acids. From germline, CDR1 is MNHEY and CDR2 SVGAGI. Between the trimmed V and J ends, which lost 6 bases and 0 bases, there was a span of 11 bases. CDR3 DNA sequence: TGTGCCAGCAGGGAGACTAGGTACCAAGAGACCCAGTACTTC. Amino acids: CASRETRYQETQYF.

The gene calls are TRBV29-1 and TRBJ2-7; possibly TRBD2 for D (6 bases). V shed 7 bases and J shed 2 bases, with 18 bases lying between them. The CDR3 has 14 amino acids. Per germline, CDR1 SQVTM and CDR2 ANQGSEA. CDR3 in DNA: TGCAGCGCCGCCCGGTCGGCTAGCGCCTACGAGCAGTACTTC. It yields the protein CSAARSASAYEQYF.

The chain employs TRBV14 and TRBJ2-1; TRBD2 matches 8 bases. The germline V gene has CDR1 SGHDN and CDR2 FVKESK. This CDR3 has 16 residues. J was trimmed by 0 bases and V by 3 bases; bases with no gene match: 4. DNA of the CDR3: TGTGCCAGCAGCCAGCTAGCGGGCGGCTCCTACAATGAGCAGTTCTTC. Amino acid sequence: CASSQLAGGSYNEQFF.

CDR3 DNA sequence: TGCGCCAGCAGTCAAAGAGCAGAAATAACAGTGGCCGGGGAGCTGTTTTTT. Residues: CASSQRAEITVAGELFF. The V call is TRBV4-1, the J call TRBJ2-2; the D is unclear. Trimming removed 6 bases at V and 6 bases at J, with 23 bases between. The germline gives CDR1 MGHRA, CDR2 YSYEKL. This CDR3 contains 17 residues.